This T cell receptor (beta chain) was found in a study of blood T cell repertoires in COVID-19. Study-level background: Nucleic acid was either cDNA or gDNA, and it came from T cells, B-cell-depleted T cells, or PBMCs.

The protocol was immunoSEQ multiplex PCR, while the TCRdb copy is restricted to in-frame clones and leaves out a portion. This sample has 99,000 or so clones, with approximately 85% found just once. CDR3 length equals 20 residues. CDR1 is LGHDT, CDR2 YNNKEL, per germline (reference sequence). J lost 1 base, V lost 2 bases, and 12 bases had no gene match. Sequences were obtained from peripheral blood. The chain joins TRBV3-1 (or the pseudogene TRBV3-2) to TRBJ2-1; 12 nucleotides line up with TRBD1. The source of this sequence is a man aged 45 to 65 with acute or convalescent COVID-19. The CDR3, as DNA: TGTGCCAGCAGCCAACGCCAGGGACAGGGGGCTGGCGGGTCCTACAATGAGCAGTTCTTC. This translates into CASSQRQGQGAGGSYNEQFF.